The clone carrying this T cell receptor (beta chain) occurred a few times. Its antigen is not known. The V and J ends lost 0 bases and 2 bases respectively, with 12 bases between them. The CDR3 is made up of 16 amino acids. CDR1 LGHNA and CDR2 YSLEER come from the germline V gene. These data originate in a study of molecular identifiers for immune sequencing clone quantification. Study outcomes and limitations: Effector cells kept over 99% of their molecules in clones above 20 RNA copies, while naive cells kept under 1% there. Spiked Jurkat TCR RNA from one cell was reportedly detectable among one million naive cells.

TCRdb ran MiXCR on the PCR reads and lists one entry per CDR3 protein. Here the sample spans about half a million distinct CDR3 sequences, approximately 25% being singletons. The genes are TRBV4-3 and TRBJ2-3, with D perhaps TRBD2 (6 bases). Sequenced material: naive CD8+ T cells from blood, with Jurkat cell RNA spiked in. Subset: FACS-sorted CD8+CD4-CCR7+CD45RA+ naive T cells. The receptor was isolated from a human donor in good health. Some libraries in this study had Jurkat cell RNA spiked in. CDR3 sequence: CASSQDYTGATDTQYF. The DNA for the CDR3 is TGCGCCAGCAGCCAAGATTATACGGGAGCCACAGATACGCAGTATTTT.